Presented here are 30 T cell receptor beta chains from one specimen sequenced in a study of CD8+CD57+ T cells in acquired aplastic anemia. Profiling of TCR beta VDJ combinations and CDR3 sequences used genomic DNA as template. MiXCR was run by TCRdb on the reads, yielding one entry per CDR3 protein. Of 200,000 or so distinct CDR3 sequences listed, over 55% are singletons. CD8+CD57+ cell expansion had been shown by flow cytometry in patients chosen for sequencing. Material for sequencing was sorted CD4+, CD8+, or CD8+CD57+ T cells (not recorded which) from PBMCs. The receptors stem from a human donor with aplastic anemia.

This clonotype was seen only once. V usage is TRBV7-2 and J usage is TRBJ1-2, with a tentative D call TRBD1 (6 bases). Trimming pared 1 base from V and 4 bases from J, leaving 25 bases between. The CDR3 extends over 19 amino acids. Looked up from germline, CDR1 is SGHTA and CDR2 is FQGNSA. CDR3 in amino acids: CASSLVGGTIGGRGYGYTF. In DNA, the CDR3 is TGTGCCAGCAGCTTAGTAGGGGGAACGATCGGGGGGCGGGGCTATGGCTACACCTTC.

This clonotype was seen only once. This CDR3 fails to terminate in the conserved phenylalanine or tryptophan, so it likely reflects a read error. CDR3 amino acids: CSARVKAGGPENIQYL. The CDR3 coding sequence is TGCAGTGCTAGAGTGAAGGCGGGGGGGCCCGAGAACATTCAGTACCTC. The chain has TRBV20-1 and TRBJ2-4, with 9 bases aligning to TRBD2. The CDR3 is 16 residues long. Germline loops: CDR1 DFQATT, CDR2 SNEGSKA (reference sequence). V lost 1 base, J lost 7 bases, and 11 bases stayed unmatched.

This clonotype has only a few counts. The chain is built from TRBV12-3 or TRBV12-4 and TRBJ2-7; D uncertain. Trimming took off 3 bases at V and 4 bases at J, with 7 bases between the two ends. This CDR3 comprises 12 residues. This CDR3 is CASSFDIYEQYF. The CDR3 nucleotides are TGTGCCAGCAGTTTCGACATTTACGAGCAGTACTTC.

The chain uses TRBV4-2 and TRBJ2-3; D is unresolved. The CDR3 is 14 amino acids. Trimming pared 4 bases from V and 0 bases from J, leaving 8 bases between. Germline-derived CDR1 and CDR2 are LGHNA and YNFKEQ. Here the CDR3 DNA reads TGTGCCAGCAGCCCCCTCCCCAGCACAGATACGCAGTATTTT. Protein sequence: CASSPLPSTDTQYF.

Note on this clonotype: This clone may be a read error of a much larger clone one base away. The CDR3 ends on some other residue instead of the conserved phenylalanine or tryptophan, so this is likely a read error. This chain uses TRBV6-1 with TRBJ2-2; 7 bases align to TRBD1. Germline CDR1 reads MNHNS; CDR2 reads SASEGT. V lost 7 bases, J lost 6 bases, and 8 bases stayed unmatched. The CDR3 extends over 14 amino acids. The CDR3 region is CASTETGWSGELFL. As DNA, the CDR3 is TGTGCCAGCACCGAGACAGGGTGGTCCGGGGAGCTGTTTCTT.

This rearrangement joins TRBV20-1 to TRBJ2-3; no reliable D call. Germline V gene sequence: CDR1 DFQATT, CDR2 SNEGSKA (reference sequence). Deletions cut 0 bases from V and 1 base from J, with 17 bases between. This CDR3 has 17 residues. CDR3 sequence: CSARDPSTTHRTDTQYF. As DNA, the CDR3 is TGCAGTGCTAGAGATCCTTCGACAACACACCGCACAGATACGCAGTATTTT.

The genes are TRBV2 and TRBJ1-2, with 8 bases fitting TRBD1. V shed 2 bases, J shed 6 bases, and the junction held 2 bases outside the gene matches. Per the germline V gene, CDR1 is SNHLY and CDR2 is FYNNEI. The CDR3 extends over 13 amino acids. CDR3 sequence: CASSEQGAHGYTF. CDR3 nucleotides: TGTGCCAGCAGTGAACAGGGGGCGCATGGCTACACCTTC. Full variable domain (missing parts from reference TRBV2 and TRBJ1-2): EPEVTQTPSHQVTQMGQEVILRCVPISNHLYFYWYRQILGQKVEFLVSFYNNEISEKSEIFDDQFSVERPDGSNFTLKIRSTKLEDSAMYFCASSEQGAHGYTFGSGTRLTVV.

In its sample, this clonotype was seen a few times. J is TRBJ2-7 and V is TRBV12-3 or TRBV12-4, with unresolved D. The V end was cut by 2 bases, the J end by 1 base, with 6 bases between. The CDR3 length is 13 residues. CDR3 nucleotide sequence: TGTGCCAGCAGTTTACAGCAGTCCTACGAGCAGTACTTC. Protein sequence: CASSLQQSYEQYF.

This clonotype appeared a single time. This chain joins TRBV20-1 and TRBJ1-2; no clear D gene. From germline, CDR1 is DFQATT and CDR2 SNEGSKA (reference sequence). Trimming removed 3 bases at V and 3 bases at J, with 5 bases between. The CDR3 is made up of 11 amino acids. This CDR3 reads CSAREYYGYTF. CDR3 in DNA: TGCAGTGCTAGGGAGTACTATGGCTACACCTTC.

This clonotype has a handful of counts. The rearrangement links TRBV7-3 to TRBJ2-1, with a weak D call TRBD2 (5 bases). V gave up 1 base and J gave up 2 bases, with 12 bases separating them. There are 16 residues in the CDR3. Germline V lookup: CDR1 SGHTA, CDR2 FQGTGA. The CDR3: CASSLSGSMTYNEQFF. The DNA of the CDR3 is TGTGCCAGCAGCTTAAGTGGGAGTATGACCTACAATGAGCAGTTCTTC.

This chain links TRBV7-9 with TRBJ2-7; perhaps TRBD2 as D (6 bases). This CDR3 spans 17 amino acids. Between the trimmed V and J ends, which lost 1 base and 0 bases, there was a span of 16 bases. The V gene's germline CDR1 is SEHNR and CDR2 FQNEAQ (reference sequence). The chain's CDR3 is CASSLVGEESLSYEQYF. The DNA of the CDR3 is TGTGCCAGCAGCTTAGTTGGGGAGGAATCCCTCTCCTACGAGCAGTACTTC.

V is TRBV10-3 and J is TRBJ2-7; no clear D gene. Germline V gives CDR1 ENHRY, CDR2 SYGVKD. The V end lost 4 bases, the J end lost 9 bases, and 16 bases lay between the germline ends. This CDR3 contains 13 residues. The CDR3 nucleotides read TGTGCCATCAGTGGAAGCACAGCTGAAGTGCAGTACTTC. Protein: CAISGSTAEVQYF.

This clonotype was found a few times. The J gene is TRBJ1-2, the V gene TRBV29-1; maybe TRBD1 (6 bases). Germline CDR1 is SQVTM and CDR2 is ANQGSEA. V shed 0 bases and J shed 13 bases, with 15 bases lying between them. This CDR3 is built from 12 residues. The CDR3 DNA follows: TGCAGCGTTGAAGATCTTACCTTGACAGGCACCTTC. It encodes CSVEDLTLTGTF.

This clonotype was counted a single time. The rearrangement uses TRBV7-3 and TRBJ2-5, with 7 bases lining up with TRBD2. The length of the CDR3 is 16 residues. The V gene's germline CDR1 is SGHTA and CDR2 FQGTGA. The J segment lost 1 base and the V segment lost 2 bases, leaving 7 bases of the junction unmatched. CDR3 nucleotide sequence: TGTGCCAGCAGCTTACGGGCCCAGCGGGGCCAAGAGACCCAGTACTTC. Residues: CASSLRAQRGQETQYF.

This clonotype was detected only once. V usage is TRBV7-9 and J usage is TRBJ2-7; 16 nucleotides align to TRBD2. Per the germline V gene, CDR1 is SEHNR and CDR2 is FQNEAQ (reference sequence). J lost 7 bases, V lost 4 bases, and 10 bases had no gene match. The CDR3 spans 17 residues. This CDR3 reads CASSSDPGLAGGEEQYF. The CDR3 coding sequence is TGTGCCAGCAGCTCCGACCCGGGACTAGCGGGAGGGGAAGAGCAGTACTTC.

The chain links TRBV7-2 to TRBJ1-1; D is possibly TRBD1 (6 bases). V gave up 2 bases and J gave up 1 base, with 11 bases separating them. CDR3 size: 15 residues. The V gene's germline CDR1 is SGHTA and CDR2 FQGNSA. This CDR3 is CASSLYGRGNTEAFF. As DNA, the CDR3 is TGTGCCAGCAGCTTATATGGCAGGGGGAACACTGAAGCTTTCTTT. The full variable domain, its missing parts supplied by reference TRBV7-2 and TRBJ1-1, is GAGVSQSPSNKVTEKGKDVELRCDPISGHTALYWYRQSLGQGLEFLIYFQGNSAPDKSGLPSDRFSAERTGGSVSTLTIQRTQQEDSAVYLCASSLYGRGNTEAFFGQGTRLTVV.

This sequence joins TRBV11-2 and TRBJ2-5, with TRBD1 matching over 9 bases. The CDR3 length is 16 residues. The J segment lost 5 bases and the V segment lost 1 base, leaving 8 bases of the junction unmatched. Germline V gene sequence: CDR1 SGHAT, CDR2 FQNNGV. DNA for the CDR3: TGTGCCAGCAGCTTAGGCTCGGGACAGGGCGGTGAGACCCAGTACTTC. It encodes CASSLGSGQGGETQYF.

This chain connects TRBV15 to TRBJ2-1, with TRBD1 identical over 7 bases. CDR1 is LNHNV and CDR2 is YYDKDF in the germline V gene (reference sequence). This CDR3 spans 11 amino acids. Trimming took 10 bases from V and 7 from J; bases not matched to a gene: 4. The CDR3 DNA sequence: TGTGCCATACAGGGGTTGAATGAGCAGTTCTTC. This codes for CAIQGLNEQFF.

The chain joins TRBV10-3 to TRBJ2-3, with 8 bases aligning to TRBD1. V gave up 2 bases and J gave up 5 bases; unmatched junction bases: 3. Germline V gene lookup returns CDR1 ENHRY and CDR2 SYGVKD. This CDR3 is 14 amino acids long. DNA of the CDR3: TGTGCCATCAGTGAGGACAGGGGAGGAGATACGCAGTATTTT. Encoded protein: CAISEDRGGDTQYF.

The chain is built from TRBV20-1 and TRBJ2-1; no clear D gene. V lost 5 bases and J lost 5, with 13 bases in between. Germline V gene data show CDR1 as DFQATT and CDR2 as SNEGSKA (reference sequence). The CDR3 length is 13 residues. CDR3 coding DNA: TGCAGTGCTCCCCAGACCCTCGACAATGAGCAGTTCTTC. Its translation: CSAPQTLDNEQFF.

Worth noting for this clonotype: One junction end does not reproduce the germline sequence, and a read error may be involved. This chain joins TRBV5-5 and TRBJ2-1; 7 bases align to TRBD1. Germline V gene lookup returns CDR1 SGHKS and CDR2 YYEKEE (reference sequence). The CDR3 totals 13 residues. The CDR3 sequence: CASRSGQVLHWWF. CDR3 sequence (DNA): TGTGCCAGCAGAAGTGGACAGGTCTTACACTGGTGGTTC.

The chain carries TRBV24-1 and TRBJ2-5; 13 bases match TRBD2. Germline V lookup: CDR1 KGHDR, CDR2 SFDVKD. V was pared by 3 bases and J by 0 bases, with 12 bases of the junction left unmatched. CDR3 size: 20 residues. CDR3 coding DNA: TGTGCCACCAGTGATATCCCAACTAGCGGGGGGGCGGGGCACCAAGAGACCCAGTACTTC. Its translation: CATSDIPTSGGAGHQETQYF.

This clonotype showed up just a few times. The rearrangement joins TRBV7-2 to TRBJ2-7; no clear D gene. Germline V lookup: CDR1 SGHTA, CDR2 FQGNSA. The ends were cut back, 4 bases at V and 5 bases at J, with 12 bases in the middle. This CDR3 spans 13 amino acids. The CDR3 here is CASSSAGAHEQYF. The CDR3 DNA reads as TGTGCCAGCAGCTCGGCTGGAGCGCACGAGCAGTACTTC.

The chain has TRBV7-9 and TRBJ1-2; D remains unclear. Germline lookup yields CDR1 SEHNR and CDR2 FQNEAQ (reference sequence). The V and J ends lost 6 bases and 0 bases respectively, with 11 bases between them. The CDR3 consists of 14 residues. CDR3 in DNA: TGTGCCAGCAGGCCAGGAGATTCTAACTATGGCTACACCTTC. Translating gives CASRPGDSNYGYTF.

The V and J genes are TRBV5-1 and TRBJ2-7; D could derive from TRBD1 or TRBD2 (6 bases each). The CDR3 totals 14 residues. V was trimmed by 4 bases and J by 4 bases, leaving 15 bases between them. Germline V CDR1 and CDR2: SGHRS, YFSETQ. CDR3 DNA sequence: TGCGCCAGCAGCCGAGGGGGAGGACAGTACGAGCAGTACTTC. This encodes CASSRGGGQYEQYF.

This clonotype was recorded many times. The genes are TRBV12-3 or TRBV12-4 and TRBJ1-1, with 7 bases matching TRBD1. The V segment lost 5 bases and the J segment 6 bases; nucleotides outside the gene matches: 12. The CDR3 is 15 residues long. As DNA, the CDR3 is TGTGCCAGCAGTGACAATACAGGGGAGTTCCCTGAAGCTTTCTTT. This codes for CASSDNTGEFPEAFF.

This chain joins TRBV5-6 and TRBJ1-3; 10 bases map to TRBD1. CDR1 is SGHDT, CDR2 YYEEEE, per germline. The junction had 7 bases not matched to a gene; V was cut back by 0 bases and J by 1 base. The CDR3 is 18 residues long. This chain's CDR3 is CASSLGGTGVFSGNTIYF. Here the CDR3 DNA reads TGTGCCAGCAGCTTGGGGGGGACAGGGGTTTTTTCTGGAAACACCATATATTTT.

The rearrangement joins TRBV6-4 to TRBJ1-6; D gene ambiguous. V lost 6 bases to trimming and J lost 5 bases, with 20 bases between them. The CDR3 runs 17 residues. In germline, CDR1 is MRHNA, CDR2 SNTAGT. CDR3 coding DNA: TGTGCCAGCAGCGTCGCGGTGGAAGAGGGAAATAATTCACCCCTCCACTTT. The encoded protein is CASSVAVEEGNNSPLHF.

This rearrangement joins TRBV6-1 to TRBJ2-5; D gene unclear. Germline lookup yields CDR1 MNHNS and CDR2 SASEGT. Between the trimmed V and J ends, which lost 5 bases and 5 bases, there was a span of 12 bases. This CDR3 has 13 residues. CDR3 DNA: TGTGCCAGCAGTTACAGTCCCGGGGAGACCCAGTACTTC. The encoded protein is CASSYSPGETQYF.

This clonotype appeared many times. The chain links TRBV10-3 to TRBJ1-2, with 7 positions matching TRBD1. Germline V gene data show CDR1 as ENHRY and CDR2 as SYGVKD. The CDR3 has 16 residues. V shed 4 bases, J shed 5 bases, and the junction held 13 bases outside the gene matches. DNA for the CDR3: TGTGCCATCAGTGGGGCAGGGGGGACCTCTGGGTATGGCTACACCTTC. Protein: CAISGAGGTSGYGYTF.